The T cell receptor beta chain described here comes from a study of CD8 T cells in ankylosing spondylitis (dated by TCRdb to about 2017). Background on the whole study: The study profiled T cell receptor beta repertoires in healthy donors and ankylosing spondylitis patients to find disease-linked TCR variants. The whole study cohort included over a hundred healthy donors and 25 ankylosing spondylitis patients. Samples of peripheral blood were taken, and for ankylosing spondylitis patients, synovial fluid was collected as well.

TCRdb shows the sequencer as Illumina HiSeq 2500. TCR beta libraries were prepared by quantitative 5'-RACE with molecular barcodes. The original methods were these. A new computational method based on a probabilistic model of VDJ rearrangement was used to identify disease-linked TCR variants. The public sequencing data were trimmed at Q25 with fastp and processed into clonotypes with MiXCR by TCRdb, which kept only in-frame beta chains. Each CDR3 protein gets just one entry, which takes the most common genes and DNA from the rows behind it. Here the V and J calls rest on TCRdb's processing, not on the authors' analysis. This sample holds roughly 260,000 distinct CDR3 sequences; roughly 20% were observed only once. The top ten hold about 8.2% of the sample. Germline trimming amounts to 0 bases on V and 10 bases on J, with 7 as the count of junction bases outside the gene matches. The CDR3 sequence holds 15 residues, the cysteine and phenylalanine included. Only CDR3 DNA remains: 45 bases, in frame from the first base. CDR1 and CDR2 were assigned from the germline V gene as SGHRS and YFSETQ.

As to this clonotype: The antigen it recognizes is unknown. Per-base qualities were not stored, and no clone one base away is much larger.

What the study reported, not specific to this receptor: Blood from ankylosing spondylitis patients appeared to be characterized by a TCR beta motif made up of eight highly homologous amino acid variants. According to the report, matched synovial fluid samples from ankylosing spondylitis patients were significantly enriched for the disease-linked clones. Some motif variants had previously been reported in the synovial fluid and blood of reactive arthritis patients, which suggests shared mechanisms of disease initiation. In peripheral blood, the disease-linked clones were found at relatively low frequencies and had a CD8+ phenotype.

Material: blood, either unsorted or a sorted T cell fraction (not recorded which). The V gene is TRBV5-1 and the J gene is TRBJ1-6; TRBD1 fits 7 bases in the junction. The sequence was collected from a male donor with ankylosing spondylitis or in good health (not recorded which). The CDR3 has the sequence CASSLDTGVGSPLHF. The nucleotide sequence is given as TGCGCCAGCAGCTTGGACACAGGGGTGGGATCACCCCTCCACTTT.